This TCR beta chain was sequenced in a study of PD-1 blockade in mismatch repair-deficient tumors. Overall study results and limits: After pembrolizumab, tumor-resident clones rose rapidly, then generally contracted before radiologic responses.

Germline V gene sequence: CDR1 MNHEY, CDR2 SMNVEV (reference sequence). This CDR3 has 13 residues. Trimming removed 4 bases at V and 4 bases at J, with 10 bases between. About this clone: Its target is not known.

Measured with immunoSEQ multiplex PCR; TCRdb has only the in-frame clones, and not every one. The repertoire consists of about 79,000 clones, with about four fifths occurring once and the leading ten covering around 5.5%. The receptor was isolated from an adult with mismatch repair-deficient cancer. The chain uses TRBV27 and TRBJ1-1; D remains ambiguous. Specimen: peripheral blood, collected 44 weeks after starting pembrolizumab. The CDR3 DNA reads TGTGCCAGCAGTTACGGACCCCTCACTGAAGCTTTCTTT. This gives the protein CASSYGPLTEAFF.